The 14 T cell receptor beta chains below all came from one sample that was sequenced in a study of somatic mutations in cytotoxic T cells in rheumatoid arthritis. Generated by immunoSEQ multiplex PCR, the TCRdb table keeps only in-frame clones and is missing some. The sample lists under 2,500 clones; 60% to 80% were seen once. Material: CD8+ T cells sorted from blood, obtained at a follow-up visit. The receptors come from a man aged 70-80 years with rheumatoid arthritis.

The chain joins TRBV11-2 to TRBJ1-1; possible D gene TRBD1, 6 bases. This CDR3 spans 16 amino acids. Germline loops: CDR1 SGHAT, CDR2 FQNNGV. V dropped 3 bases and J dropped 7 bases, with 21 bases sitting between them. The CDR3 DNA follows: TGTGCCAGCAGCTTGGGGGGGCGGTACGGGGAGGGTGAAGCTTTCTTT. Protein: CASSLGGRYGEGEAFF. Full variable domain (rest looked up from reference TRBV11-2 and TRBJ1-1): EAGVAQSPRYKIIEKRQSVAFWCNPISGHATLYWYQQILGQGPKLLIQFQNNGVVDDSQLPKDRFSAERLKGVDSTLKIQPAKLEDSAVYLCASSLGGRYGEGEAFFGQGTRLTVV.

In the case of this clone: One junction end does not reproduce the germline sequence, and a read error may be involved. This chain uses TRBV11-2 with TRBJ2-7; 9 positions match TRBD1. The CDR3 consists of 14 residues. Germline lookup yields CDR1 SGHAT and CDR2 FQNNGV. The CDR3 sequence is CASRQDRGSYEQYF. CDR3 in DNA: TGCGCCAGCCGTCAGGACAGGGGTTCCTACGAGCAGTACTTC.

The chain carries TRBV19 and TRBJ1-1, with 9 bases that match TRBD1. The junction had 5 bases not matched to a gene; V was cut back by 6 bases and J by 3 bases. The CDR3 is 14 amino acids. Germline CDR1 is LNHDA and CDR2 is SQIVND (reference sequence). The CDR3 region has the DNA TGTGCCAGTAGAAACAGGGGGCGCGACACTGAAGCTTTCTTT. This gives the protein CASRNRGRDTEAFF.

The chain carries TRBV7-9 and TRBJ1-1; no reliable D call. V was clipped by 3 bases and J by 1 base, with 3 bases between them. From germline, CDR1 is SEHNR and CDR2 FQNEAQ (reference sequence). CDR3 length equals 12 residues. The DNA of the CDR3 is TGTGCCAGCAGCTTCCGGAACACTGAAGCTTTCTTT. Amino acid sequence: CASSFRNTEAFF.

The chain joins TRBV6-5 to TRBJ1-1; a possible D gene is TRBD1 (6 bases). The germline V gene has CDR1 MNHEY and CDR2 SVGAGI. Trimming took off 6 bases at V and 4 bases at J, with 18 bases between the two ends. The CDR3 totals 15 residues. The CDR3 sequence: CASRGLGGAGTEAFF. CDR3 nucleotide sequence: TGTGCCAGCAGGGGACTAGGGGGGGCGGGCACTGAAGCTTTCTTT.

The V call is TRBV7-6, the J call TRBJ1-2; D unclear. The CDR3 sequence is 13 residues long. V was pared by 2 bases and J by 7 bases, with 11 bases between. Per germline, CDR1 SGHVS and CDR2 FNYEAQ. The CDR3 sequence: CASSLFSTSGYTF. The CDR3 nucleotides are TGTGCCAGCAGCTTATTTTCCACGTCTGGCTACACCTTC.

This clone was seen only a few times. The V gene is TRBV15, the J gene TRBJ1-1; D ambiguous. The CDR3 is 13 amino acids. Germline CDR1 LNHNV, CDR2 YYDKDF (reference sequence). V shed 7 bases and J shed 0 bases, with 9 bases lying between them. As DNA, the CDR3 is TGTGCCACCACATCGGGGATGAACACTGAAGCTTTCTTT. Its translation: CATTSGMNTEAFF.

The V and J genes are TRBV5-8 and TRBJ2-5, with 10 bases aligning to TRBD2. J was trimmed by 6 bases and V by 4 bases; bases with no gene match: 6. The CDR3 runs 14 residues. Germline V lookup: CDR1 SGHTS, CDR2 YDEGEE. The CDR3 nucleotides are TGTGCCAGCAGCCTAAAGGGACTAGCGAAGACCCAGTACTTC. Translated: CASSLKGLAKTQYF.

This clone has more than one count but fewer than ten. The chain combines TRBV6-4 with TRBJ1-2; D possibly corresponds to TRBD1 (5 bases). This CDR3 spans 13 amino acids. Germline values: CDR1 MRHNA, CDR2 SNTAGT. Trimming shortened V by 2 bases and J by 2 bases, and 6 bases separated the two germline ends. This CDR3 reads CASSDDSNYGYTF. DNA for the CDR3: TGTGCCAGCAGTGACGACAGCAACTATGGCTACACCTTC.

The genes are TRBV7-8 and TRBJ1-2; perhaps TRBD1 as D (6 bases). The CDR3 spans 15 residues. V dropped 0 bases and J dropped 4 bases, with 12 bases sitting between them. Germline-derived CDR1 and CDR2 are SGHVS and FQNEAQ. The CDR3 spells CASSLASGASYGYTF. CDR3 nucleotides: TGTGCCAGCAGCTTAGCTTCGGGGGCCAGCTATGGCTACACCTTC. The full variable domain, with the rest looked up from reference TRBV7-8 and TRBJ1-2, is GAGVSQSPRYKVAKRGQDVALRCDPISGHVSLFWYQQALGQGPEFLTYFQNEAQLDKSGLPSDRFFAERPEGSVSTLKIQRTQQEDSAVYLCASSLASGASYGYTFGSGTRLTVV.

The sample holds one count of this clone. V gene TRBV27 combines with J gene TRBJ1-3, with unresolved D. Looked up from germline, CDR1 is MNHEY and CDR2 is SMNVEV (reference sequence). The CDR3 has 15 residues. The V gene lost 0 bases and the J gene lost 0 bases, with 6 bases spanning the gap. In nucleotides, the CDR3 is TGTGCCAGCAGTTTATCGGGCAGCTCTGGAAACACCATATATTTT. As protein: CASSLSGSSGNTIYF.

V usage is TRBV27 and J usage is TRBJ2-1; TRBD1 matches at 7 bases. The CDR3 has 15 amino acids. The V gene's germline CDR1 is MNHEY and CDR2 SMNVEV (reference sequence). The junction had 5 bases not matched to a gene; V was cut back by 6 bases and J by 0 bases. CDR3 protein: CASSPTGSSYNEQFF. DNA of the CDR3: TGTGCCAGCAGCCCGACAGGGAGCTCCTACAATGAGCAGTTCTTC.

This chain uses TRBV7-6 with TRBJ1-5; D not resolved. The germline V gene has CDR1 SGHVS and CDR2 FNYEAQ. Trimming took 1 base from V and 9 from J, leaving 13 bases between them. The CDR3 has 14 residues. This chain's CDR3 is CASSLEHSLGPQHF. CDR3 nucleotides: TGTGCCAGCAGCTTAGAACACTCCTTGGGGCCCCAGCATTTT.

V is TRBV9 and J is TRBJ2-1; 8 bases match TRBD2. V dropped 3 bases and J dropped 5; count of bases not matched to a gene: 7. CDR1 and CDR2 from the germline V gene are SGDLS and YYNGEE. The CDR3 has 15 residues. The chain's CDR3 is CASSAWSGSHNEQFF. Here the CDR3 DNA reads TGTGCCAGCAGCGCCTGGAGCGGGAGCCACAATGAGCAGTTCTTC.